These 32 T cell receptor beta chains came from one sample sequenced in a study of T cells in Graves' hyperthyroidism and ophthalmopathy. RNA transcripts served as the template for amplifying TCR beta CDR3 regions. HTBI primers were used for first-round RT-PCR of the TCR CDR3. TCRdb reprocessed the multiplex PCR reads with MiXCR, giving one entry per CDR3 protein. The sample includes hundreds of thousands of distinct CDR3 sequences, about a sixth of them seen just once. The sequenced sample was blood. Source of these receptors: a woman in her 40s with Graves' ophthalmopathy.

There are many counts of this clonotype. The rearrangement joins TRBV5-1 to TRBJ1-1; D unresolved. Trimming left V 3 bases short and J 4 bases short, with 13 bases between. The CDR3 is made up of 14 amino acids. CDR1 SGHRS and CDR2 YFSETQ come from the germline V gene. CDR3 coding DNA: TGCGCCAGCAGCTACGGCCTGGTCGGCACTGAAGCTTTCTTT. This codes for CASSYGLVGTEAFF.

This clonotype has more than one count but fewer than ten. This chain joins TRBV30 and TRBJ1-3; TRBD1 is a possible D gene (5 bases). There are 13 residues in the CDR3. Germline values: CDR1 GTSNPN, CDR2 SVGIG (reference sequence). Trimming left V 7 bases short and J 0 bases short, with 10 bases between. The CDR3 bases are TGTGCCTATCCGGGGGACTCTGGAAACACCATATATTTT. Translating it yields CAYPGDSGNTIYF. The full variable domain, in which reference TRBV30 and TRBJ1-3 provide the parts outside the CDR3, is SQTIHQWPATLVQPVGSPLSLECTVEGTSNPNLYWYRQAAGRGLQLLFYSVGIGQISSEVPQNLSASRPQDRQFILSSKKLLLSDSGFYLCAYPGDSGNTIYFGEGSWLTVV.

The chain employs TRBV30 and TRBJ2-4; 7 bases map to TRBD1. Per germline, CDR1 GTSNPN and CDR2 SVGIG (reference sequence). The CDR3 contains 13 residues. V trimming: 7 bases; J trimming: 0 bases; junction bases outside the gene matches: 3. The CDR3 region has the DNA TGTGCCTACAGGGGTGGAGCCAAAAACATTCAGTACTTC. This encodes CAYRGGAKNIQYF.

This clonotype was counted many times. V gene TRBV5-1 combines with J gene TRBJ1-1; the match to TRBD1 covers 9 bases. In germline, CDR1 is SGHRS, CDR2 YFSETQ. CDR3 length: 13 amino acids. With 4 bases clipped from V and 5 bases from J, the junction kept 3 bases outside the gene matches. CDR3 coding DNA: TGCGCCAGCAGCGGGGGGACAGGGACTGAAGCTTTCTTT. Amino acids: CASSGGTGTEAFF. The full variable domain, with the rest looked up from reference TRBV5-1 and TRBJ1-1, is KAGVTQTPRYLIKTRGQQVTLSCSPISGHRSVSWYQQTPGQGLQFLFEYFSETQRNKGNFPGRFSGRQFSNSRSEMNVSTLELGDSALYLCASSGGTGTEAFFGQGTRLTVV.

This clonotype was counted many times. CDR3: CASSLSPQIQETQYF. CDR3 DNA: TGTGCCAGCAGTTTATCCCCACAGATCCAAGAGACCCAGTACTTC. J is TRBJ2-5 and V is TRBV28; D uncertain. The length of the CDR3 is 15 residues. V shed 1 base and J shed 1 base, with 10 bases lying between them. CDR1 and CDR2 (germline): MDHEN, SYDVKM.

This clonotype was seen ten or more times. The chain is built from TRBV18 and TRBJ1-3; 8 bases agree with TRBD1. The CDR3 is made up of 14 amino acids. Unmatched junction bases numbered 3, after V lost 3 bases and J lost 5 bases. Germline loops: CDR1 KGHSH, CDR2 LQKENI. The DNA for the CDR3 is TGTGCCAGCTCACCCGGGACAGGAAGAAACACCATATATTTT. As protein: CASSPGTGRNTIYF.

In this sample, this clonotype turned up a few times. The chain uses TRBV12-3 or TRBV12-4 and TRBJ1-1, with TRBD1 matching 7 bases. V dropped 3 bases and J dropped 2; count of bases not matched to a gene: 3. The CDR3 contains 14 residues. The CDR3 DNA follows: TGTGCCAGCAGTTTCCAGGGGGTAAACACTGAAGCTTTCTTT. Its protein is CASSFQGVNTEAFF.

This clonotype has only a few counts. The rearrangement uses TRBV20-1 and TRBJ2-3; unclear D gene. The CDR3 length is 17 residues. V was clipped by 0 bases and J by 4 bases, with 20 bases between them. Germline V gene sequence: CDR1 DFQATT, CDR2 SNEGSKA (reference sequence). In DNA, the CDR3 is TGCAGTGCTAGAGATCAAGGCCAATACTCGTCCGCAGATACGCAGTATTTT. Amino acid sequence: CSARDQGQYSSADTQYF.

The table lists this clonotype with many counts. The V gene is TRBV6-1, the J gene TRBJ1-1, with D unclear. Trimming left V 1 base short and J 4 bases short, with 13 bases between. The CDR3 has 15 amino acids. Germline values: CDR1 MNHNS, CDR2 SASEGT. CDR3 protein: CASSEDWGSATEAFF. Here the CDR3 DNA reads TGTGCCAGCAGTGAAGATTGGGGATCTGCCACTGAAGCTTTCTTT.

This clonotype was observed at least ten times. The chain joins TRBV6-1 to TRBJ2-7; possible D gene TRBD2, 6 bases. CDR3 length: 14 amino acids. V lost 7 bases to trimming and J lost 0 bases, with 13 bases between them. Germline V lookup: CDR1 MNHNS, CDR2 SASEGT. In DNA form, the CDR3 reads TGTGCCAGCACTGGGACTTTCAGCTCCTACGAGCAGTACTTC. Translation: CASTGTFSSYEQYF.

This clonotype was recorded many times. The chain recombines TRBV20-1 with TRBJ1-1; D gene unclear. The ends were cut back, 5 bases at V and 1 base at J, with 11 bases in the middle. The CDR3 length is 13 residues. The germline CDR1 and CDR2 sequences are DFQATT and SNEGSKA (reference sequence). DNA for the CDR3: TGCAGTGCTGCGGGCCTCGCGAACACTGAAGCTTTCTTT. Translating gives CSAAGLANTEAFF.

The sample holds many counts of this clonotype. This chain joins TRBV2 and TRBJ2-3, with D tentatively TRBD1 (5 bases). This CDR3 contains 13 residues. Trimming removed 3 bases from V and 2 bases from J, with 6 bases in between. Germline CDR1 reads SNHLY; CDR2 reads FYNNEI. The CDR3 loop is CASSEDITDTQYF. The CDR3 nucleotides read TGTGCCAGCAGTGAGGACATCACAGATACGCAGTATTTT.

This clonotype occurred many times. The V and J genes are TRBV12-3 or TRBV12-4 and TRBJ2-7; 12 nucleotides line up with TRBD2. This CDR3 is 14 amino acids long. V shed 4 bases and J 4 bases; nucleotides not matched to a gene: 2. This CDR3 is CASSSGLAGYEQYF. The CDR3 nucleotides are TGTGCCAGCAGTTCCGGACTAGCGGGATACGAGCAGTACTTC.

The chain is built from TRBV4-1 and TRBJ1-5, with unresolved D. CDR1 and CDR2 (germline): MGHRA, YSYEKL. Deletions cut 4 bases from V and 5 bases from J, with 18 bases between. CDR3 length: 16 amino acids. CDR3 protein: CASSRPPGRNDQPQHF. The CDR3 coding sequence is TGCGCCAGCAGCCGCCCCCCAGGCAGGAACGATCAGCCCCAGCATTTT.

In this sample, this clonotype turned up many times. This chain's CDR3 is CASSLDRVSYGYTF. CDR3 coding DNA: TGTGCCAGCAGTTTAGACAGGGTGAGCTATGGCTACACCTTC. This rearrangement joins TRBV28 to TRBJ1-2, with 7 nucleotides matching TRBD1. The CDR3 consists of 14 residues. Germline V gives CDR1 MDHEN, CDR2 SYDVKM. J lost 4 bases, V lost 2 bases, and 4 bases had no gene match.

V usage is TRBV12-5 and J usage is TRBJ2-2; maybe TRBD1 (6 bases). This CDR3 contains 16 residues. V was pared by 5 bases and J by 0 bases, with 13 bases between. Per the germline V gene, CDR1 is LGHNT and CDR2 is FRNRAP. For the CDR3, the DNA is TGTGCTAGTGGTCCTCCGGGACACGCGAACACCGGGGAGCTGTTTTTT. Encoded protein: CASGPPGHANTGELFF.

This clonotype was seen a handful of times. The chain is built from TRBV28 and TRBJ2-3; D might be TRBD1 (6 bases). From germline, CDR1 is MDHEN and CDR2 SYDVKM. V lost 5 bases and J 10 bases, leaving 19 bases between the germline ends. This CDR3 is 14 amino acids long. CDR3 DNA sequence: TGTGCCAGCAGTCGCCCAGGGGCGCAGGCGCCGCAGTATTTT. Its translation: CASSRPGAQAPQYF.

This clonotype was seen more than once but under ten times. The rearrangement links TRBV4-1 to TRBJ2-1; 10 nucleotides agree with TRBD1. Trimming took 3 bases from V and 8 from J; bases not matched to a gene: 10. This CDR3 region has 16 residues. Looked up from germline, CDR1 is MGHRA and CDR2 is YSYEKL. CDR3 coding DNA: TGCGCCAGCAGCCAGATCGGACAGGGGGTTTGGGATGAGCAGTTCTTC. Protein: CASSQIGQGVWDEQFF.

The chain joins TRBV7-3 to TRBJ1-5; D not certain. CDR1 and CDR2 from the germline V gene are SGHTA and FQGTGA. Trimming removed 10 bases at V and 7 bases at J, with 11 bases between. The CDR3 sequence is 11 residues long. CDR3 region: CAIPRGQPQHF. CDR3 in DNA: TGTGCCATCCCCCGCGGGCAGCCCCAGCATTTT.

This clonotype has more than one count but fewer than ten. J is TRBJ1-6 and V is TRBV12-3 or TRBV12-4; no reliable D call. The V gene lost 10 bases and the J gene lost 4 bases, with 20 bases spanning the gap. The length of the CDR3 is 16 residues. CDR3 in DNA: TGTGCCATCGTAGCGAAAACAGTGGAGTATAATTCACCCCTCCACTTT. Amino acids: CAIVAKTVEYNSPLHF.

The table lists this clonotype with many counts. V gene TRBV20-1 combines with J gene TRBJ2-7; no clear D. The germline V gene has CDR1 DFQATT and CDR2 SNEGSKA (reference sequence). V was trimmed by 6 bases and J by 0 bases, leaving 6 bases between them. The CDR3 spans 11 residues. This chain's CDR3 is CSALSSYEQYF. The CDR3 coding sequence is TGCAGTGCCCTTTCCTCCTACGAGCAGTACTTC.

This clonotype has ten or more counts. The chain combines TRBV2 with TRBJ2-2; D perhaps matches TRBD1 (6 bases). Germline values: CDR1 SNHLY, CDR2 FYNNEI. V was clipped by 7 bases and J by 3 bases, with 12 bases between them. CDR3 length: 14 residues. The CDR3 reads CASNWDIYTGELFF. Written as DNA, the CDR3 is TGTGCCAGCAATTGGGACATCTACACCGGGGAGCTGTTTTTT.

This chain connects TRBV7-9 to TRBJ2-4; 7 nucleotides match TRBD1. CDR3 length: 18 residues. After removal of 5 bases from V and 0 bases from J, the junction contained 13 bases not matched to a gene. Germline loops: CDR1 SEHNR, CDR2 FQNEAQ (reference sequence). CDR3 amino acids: CASSTSTGQDLAKNIQYF. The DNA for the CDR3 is TGTGCCAGCAGCACCTCGACAGGGCAGGACTTAGCCAAAAACATTCAGTACTTC.

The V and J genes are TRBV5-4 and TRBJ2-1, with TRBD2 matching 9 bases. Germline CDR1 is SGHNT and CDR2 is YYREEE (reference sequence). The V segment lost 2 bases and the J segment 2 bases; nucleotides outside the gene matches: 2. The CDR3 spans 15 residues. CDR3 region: CASSFAGGTYNEQFF. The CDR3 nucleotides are TGTGCCAGCAGCTTTGCGGGGGGGACCTACAATGAGCAGTTCTTC.

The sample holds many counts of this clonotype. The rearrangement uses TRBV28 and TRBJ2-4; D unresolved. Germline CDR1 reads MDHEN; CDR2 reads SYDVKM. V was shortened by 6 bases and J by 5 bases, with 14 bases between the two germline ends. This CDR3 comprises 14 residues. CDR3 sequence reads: CASSLPGQQNIQYF. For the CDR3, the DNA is TGTGCCAGCAGCCTCCCCGGGCAGCAAAACATTCAGTACTTC.

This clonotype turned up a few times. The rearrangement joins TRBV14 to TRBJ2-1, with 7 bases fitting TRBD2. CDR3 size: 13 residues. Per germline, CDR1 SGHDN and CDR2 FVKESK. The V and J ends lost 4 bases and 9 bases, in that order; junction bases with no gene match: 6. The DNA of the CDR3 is TGTGCCAGCAGCCCACTAGCGATCACTGAGCAGTTCTTC. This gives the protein CASSPLAITEQFF.

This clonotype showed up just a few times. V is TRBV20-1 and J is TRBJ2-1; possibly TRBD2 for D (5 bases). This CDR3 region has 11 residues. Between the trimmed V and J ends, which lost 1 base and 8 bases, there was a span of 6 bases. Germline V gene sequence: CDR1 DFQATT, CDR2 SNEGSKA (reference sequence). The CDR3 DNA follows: TGCAGTGCTAGAGGGGGAGATGAGCAGTTCTTC. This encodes CSARGGDEQFF.

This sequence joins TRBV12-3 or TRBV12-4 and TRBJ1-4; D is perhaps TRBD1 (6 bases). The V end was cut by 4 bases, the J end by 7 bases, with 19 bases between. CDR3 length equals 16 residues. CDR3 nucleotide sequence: TGTGCCAGCAGTTCCGTAAACAGGGTTCAAGGTGAAAAACTGTTTTTT. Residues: CASSSVNRVQGEKLFF.

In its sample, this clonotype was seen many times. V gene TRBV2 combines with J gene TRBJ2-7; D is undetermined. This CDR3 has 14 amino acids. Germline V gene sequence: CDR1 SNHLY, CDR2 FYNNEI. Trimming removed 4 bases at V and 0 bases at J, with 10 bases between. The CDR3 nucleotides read TGTGCCAGCAGTGGAGAAACGAGCTCCTACGAGCAGTACTTC. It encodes CASSGETSSYEQYF.

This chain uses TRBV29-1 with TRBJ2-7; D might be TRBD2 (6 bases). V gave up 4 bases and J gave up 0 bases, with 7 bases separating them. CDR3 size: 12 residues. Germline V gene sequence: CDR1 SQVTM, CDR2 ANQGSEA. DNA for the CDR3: TGCAGCGTTGGCGGGACCTCCTACGAGCAGTACTTC. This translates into CSVGGTSYEQYF.

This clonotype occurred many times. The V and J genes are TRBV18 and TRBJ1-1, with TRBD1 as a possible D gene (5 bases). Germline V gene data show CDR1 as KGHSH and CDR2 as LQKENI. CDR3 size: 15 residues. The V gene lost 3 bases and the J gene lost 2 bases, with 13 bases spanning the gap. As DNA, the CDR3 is TGTGCCAGCTCACCCCCAGGACAATATAACACTGAAGCTTTCTTT. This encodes CASSPPGQYNTEAFF.

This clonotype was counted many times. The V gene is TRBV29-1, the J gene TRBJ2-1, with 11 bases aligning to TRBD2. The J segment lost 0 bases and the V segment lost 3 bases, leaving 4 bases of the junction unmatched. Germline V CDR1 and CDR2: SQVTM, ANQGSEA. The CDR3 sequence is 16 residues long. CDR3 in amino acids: CSVDTSGGPSYNEQFF. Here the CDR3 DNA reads TGCAGCGTTGATACTAGCGGGGGCCCCTCCTACAATGAGCAGTTCTTC.